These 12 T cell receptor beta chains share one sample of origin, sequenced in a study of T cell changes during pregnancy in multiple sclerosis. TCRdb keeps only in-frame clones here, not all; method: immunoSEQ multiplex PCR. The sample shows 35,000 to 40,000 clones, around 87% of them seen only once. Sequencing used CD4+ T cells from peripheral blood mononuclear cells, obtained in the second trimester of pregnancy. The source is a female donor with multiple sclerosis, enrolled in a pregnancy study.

The CDR3 coding sequence is TGTGCCAGCTCACCCCGACTAGCGGGAGTGGAAGAGACCCAGTACTTC. Translating gives CASSPRLAGVEETQYF. The chain joins TRBV18 to TRBJ2-5; 12 bases agree with TRBD2. Germline loops: CDR1 KGHSH, CDR2 LQKENI. V trimming: 3 bases; J trimming: 3 bases; junction bases outside the gene matches: 5. The CDR3 contains 16 residues.

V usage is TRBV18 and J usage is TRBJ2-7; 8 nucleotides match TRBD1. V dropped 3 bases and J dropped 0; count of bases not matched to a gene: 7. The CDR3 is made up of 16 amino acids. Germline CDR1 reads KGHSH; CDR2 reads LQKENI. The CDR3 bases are TGTGCCAGCTCACCGATGACAGGGGCGTACTCCTACGAGCAGTACTTC. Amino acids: CASSPMTGAYSYEQYF.

DNA of the CDR3: TGTGCCAGCAGTTCCAACAGGGCCCGGGGCGAGCAGTACTTC. Its protein is CASSSNRARGEQYF. J is TRBJ2-7 and V is TRBV27; D is perhaps TRBD1 (6 bases). This CDR3 is 14 amino acids long. Germline V gene sequence: CDR1 MNHEY, CDR2 SMNVEV (reference sequence). The V end lost 4 bases, the J end lost 6 bases, and 16 bases lay between the germline ends.

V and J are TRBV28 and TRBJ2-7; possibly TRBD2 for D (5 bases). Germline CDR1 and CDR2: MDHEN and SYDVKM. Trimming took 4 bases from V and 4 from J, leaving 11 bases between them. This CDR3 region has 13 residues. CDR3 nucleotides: TGTGCCAGCAGTTCGACTATCAGATACGAGCAGTACTTC. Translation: CASSSTIRYEQYF.

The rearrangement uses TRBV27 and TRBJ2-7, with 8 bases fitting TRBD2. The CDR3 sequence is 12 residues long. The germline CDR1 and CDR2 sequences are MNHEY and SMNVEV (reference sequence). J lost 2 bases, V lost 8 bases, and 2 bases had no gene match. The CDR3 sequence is CASAGGPYEQYF. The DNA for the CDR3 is TGTGCCAGCGCGGGAGGCCCCTACGAGCAGTACTTC.

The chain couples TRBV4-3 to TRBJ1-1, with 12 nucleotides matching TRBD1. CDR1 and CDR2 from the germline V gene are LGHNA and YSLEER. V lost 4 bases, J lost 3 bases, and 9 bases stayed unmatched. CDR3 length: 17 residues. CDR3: CASSPHRDRGQDTEAFF. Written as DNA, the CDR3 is TGCGCCAGCAGCCCCCACCGGGACAGGGGGCAAGACACTGAAGCTTTCTTT.

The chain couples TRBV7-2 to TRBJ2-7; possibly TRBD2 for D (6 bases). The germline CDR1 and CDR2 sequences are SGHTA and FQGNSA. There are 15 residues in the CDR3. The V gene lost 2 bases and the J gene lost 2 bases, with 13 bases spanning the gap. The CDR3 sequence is CASSLYAGNPYEQYF. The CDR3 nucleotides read TGTGCCAGCAGCTTATATGCGGGAAACCCCTACGAGCAGTACTTC.

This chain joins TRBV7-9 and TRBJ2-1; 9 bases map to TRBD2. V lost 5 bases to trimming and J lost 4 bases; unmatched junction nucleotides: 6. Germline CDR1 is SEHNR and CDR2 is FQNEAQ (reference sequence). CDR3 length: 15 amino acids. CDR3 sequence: CASSLGLAGYNEQFF. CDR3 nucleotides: TGTGCCAGCAGCCTTGGGCTAGCGGGGTACAATGAGCAGTTCTTC. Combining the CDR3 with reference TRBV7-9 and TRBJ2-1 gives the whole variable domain DTGVSQNPRHKITKRGQNVTFRCDPISEHNRLYWYRQTLGQGPEFLTYFQNEAQLEKSRLLSDRFSAERPKGSFSTLEIQRTEQGDSAMYLCASSLGLAGYNEQFFGPGTRLTVL.

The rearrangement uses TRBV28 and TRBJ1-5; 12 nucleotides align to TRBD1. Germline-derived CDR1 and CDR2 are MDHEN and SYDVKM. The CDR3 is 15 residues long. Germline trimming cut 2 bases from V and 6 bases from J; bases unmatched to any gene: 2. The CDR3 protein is CASSLGTGGLQPQHF. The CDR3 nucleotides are TGTGCCAGCAGTTTAGGGACAGGGGGCCTTCAGCCCCAGCATTTT.

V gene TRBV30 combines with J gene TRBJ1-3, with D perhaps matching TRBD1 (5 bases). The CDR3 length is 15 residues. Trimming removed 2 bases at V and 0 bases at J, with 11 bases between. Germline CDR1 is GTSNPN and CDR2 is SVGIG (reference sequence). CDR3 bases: TGTGCCTGGAGTCGCGGGACGGACTCTGGAAACACCATATATTTT. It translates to CAWSRGTDSGNTIYF.

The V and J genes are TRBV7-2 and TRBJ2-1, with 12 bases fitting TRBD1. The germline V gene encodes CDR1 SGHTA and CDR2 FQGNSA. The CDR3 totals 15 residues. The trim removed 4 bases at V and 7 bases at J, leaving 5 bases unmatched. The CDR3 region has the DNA TGTGCCAGCAGCTCCGGGGGACAGGGGGCAAATGAGCAGTTCTTC. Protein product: CASSSGGQGANEQFF.

DNA of the CDR3: TGCGCCAGCAGCCAGTTGACTAGCGGGAGTGGAGATACGCAGTATTTT. Residues: CASSQLTSGSGDTQYF. The V and J genes are TRBV4-1 and TRBJ2-3; 12 nucleotides match TRBD2. Losses at the gene ends were 3 bases for V and 5 bases for J; bases not matched to a gene: 6. The CDR3 length is 16 residues. CDR1 is MGHRA, CDR2 YSYEKL, per germline.